A single sample is the source of the 14 T cell receptor beta chains below, sequenced in a study of long-term antiretroviral therapy in people with HIV (dated by TCRdb to 2022 to 2024). Sequencing of the TRB variable region was done with the immunoSEQ hsTCRB v3.0 assay at survey level resolution. This is the immuneACCESS table as TCRdb keeps it, with only in-frame sequences that have V and J called. A part of the clones is gone; compared with another copy, unresolved V genes explain less than half, and the rest is unexplained. This sample comprises about 33,000 clones, approximately 80% of them detected only once. The ten most abundant clones make up just over 7% of the sample. This specimen consisted of unsorted PBMCs, obtained 2 years after starting antiretroviral therapy. All receptors derive from a woman between 50 and 59 years old with HIV.

This clone appeared a single time. The V and J genes are TRBV18 and TRBJ2-6; TRBD1 agrees at 8 bases. Trimming took 6 bases from V and 2 from J; bases not matched to a gene: 6. The V gene's germline CDR1 is KGHSH and CDR2 LQKENI. This CDR3 is built from 16 residues. In DNA form, the CDR3 reads TGTGCCAGCTCGGGACAGGTGAACGCTGGGGCCAACGTCCTGACTTTC. Translated: CASSGQVNAGANVLTF.

The chain is built from TRBV5-5 and TRBJ1-2; unclear D gene. The germline V gene encodes CDR1 SGHKS and CDR2 YYEKEE (reference sequence). This CDR3 has 13 residues. The germline V and J ends were trimmed by 1 base and 4 bases, with 8 bases remaining between them. The DNA for the CDR3 is TGTGCCAGCAGCTTGCCGGGTAGCTATGGCTACACCTTC. Translation: CASSLPGSYGYTF.

The chain uses TRBV28 and TRBJ1-2; D gene uncertain. V dropped 6 bases and J dropped 0 bases, with 2 bases sitting between them. Germline CDR1 and CDR2: MDHEN and SYDVKM. This CDR3 has 11 residues. CDR3: CASSSNYGYTF. The CDR3 DNA reads as TGTGCCAGCAGCTCTAACTATGGCTACACCTTC.

This clone came up once. This chain joins TRBV30 and TRBJ1-2, with D possibly matching TRBD1 (5 bases). There are 13 residues in the CDR3. Germline V CDR1 and CDR2: GTSNPN, SVGIG (reference sequence). Trimming shortened V by 4 bases and J by 5 bases, and 14 bases separated the two germline ends. The CDR3 coding sequence is TGTGCCTGGATTGACAGAGACCCTTATGGCTACACCTTC. Translation: CAWIDRDPYGYTF.

This CDR3 is CASSEGQGSNSPLHF. DNA for the CDR3: TGTGCCAGCAGCGAGGGACAGGGGTCGAATTCACCCCTCCACTTT. The genes are TRBV9 and TRBJ1-6; 10 bases agree with TRBD1. CDR1 and CDR2 from the germline V gene are SGDLS and YYNGEE. The J segment lost 7 bases and the V segment lost 3 bases, leaving 4 bases of the junction unmatched. The CDR3 totals 15 residues. Based on the CDR3 plus reference TRBV9 and TRBJ1-6, the full variable domain is DSGVTQTPKHLITATGQRVTLRCSPRSGDLSVYWYQQSLDQGLQFLIQYYNGEERAKGNILERFSAQQFPDLHSELNLSSLELGDSALYFCASSEGQGSNSPLHFGNGTRLTVT.

The rearrangement links TRBV5-5 to TRBJ1-6; 9 positions match TRBD1. After removal of 4 bases from V and 6 bases from J, the junction contained 11 bases not matched to a gene. CDR1 and CDR2 from the germline V gene are SGHKS and YYEKEE (reference sequence). The length of the CDR3 is 17 residues. CDR3 DNA sequence: TGTGCCAGCAGCCCCCAAGGCGGGACAGGGATTAATTCACCCCTCCACTTT. Translation gives CASSPQGGTGINSPLHF. Variable domain in full (rest from reference TRBV5-5 and TRBJ1-6): DAGVTQSPTHLIKTRGQQVTLRCSPISGHKSVSWYQQVLGQGPQFIFQYYEKEERGRGNFPDRFSARQFPNYSSELNVNALLLGDSALYLCASSPQGGTGINSPLHFGNGTRLTVT.

The rearrangement joins TRBV4-1 to TRBJ1-5; 12 bases match TRBD1. V shed 4 bases and J 6 bases; nucleotides not matched to a gene: 4. Germline V gives CDR1 MGHRA, CDR2 YSYEKL. The CDR3 consists of 15 residues. The chain's CDR3 is CASSRGQGASQPQHF. The CDR3 DNA follows: TGCGCCAGCAGCCGGGGACAGGGGGCCAGTCAGCCCCAGCATTTT.

The chain couples TRBV13 to TRBJ1-3; no definite D call. Trimming took off 2 bases at V and 4 bases at J, with 9 bases between the two ends. The CDR3 is 14 residues long. The germline V gene has CDR1 PRHDT and CDR2 FYEKMQ (reference sequence). CDR3 sequence (DNA): TGTGCCAGCAGCTTATACCTGGCGGGAAACACCATATATTTT. Translated, it gives CASSLYLAGNTIYF.

The V gene is TRBV6-1, the J gene TRBJ1-5; 8 bases match TRBD1. This CDR3 is built from 15 residues. V lost 6 bases to trimming and J lost 2 bases; unmatched junction nucleotides: 6. Germline loops: CDR1 MNHNS, CDR2 SASEGT. The CDR3 reads CASRDRAWGNQPQHF. The CDR3 nucleotides read TGTGCCAGCAGGGACAGGGCCTGGGGCAATCAGCCCCAGCATTTT.

V usage is TRBV11-1 and J usage is TRBJ1-1; possibly TRBD1 for D (6 bases). V lost 2 bases to trimming and J lost 2 bases, with 12 bases between them. Per the germline V gene, CDR1 is SGHAT and CDR2 is FQDESV (reference sequence). The CDR3 consists of 15 residues. The CDR3 coding sequence is TGTGCCAGCAGCTTAAACAGGGCTGGAAACACTGAAGCTTTCTTT. Translated: CASSLNRAGNTEAFF.

The chain has TRBV4-2 and TRBJ1-2; D gene uncertain. The CDR3 spans 13 residues. V dropped 0 bases and J dropped 8 bases, with 10 bases sitting between them. Per germline, CDR1 LGHNA and CDR2 YNFKEQ. The CDR3 sequence is CASSQDRESGYTF. The CDR3 nucleotides are TGTGCCAGCAGCCAAGACCGTGAATCCGGCTACACCTTC.

V and J are TRBV9 and TRBJ1-4; D perhaps matches TRBD1 (5 bases). Germline lookup yields CDR1 SGDLS and CDR2 YYNGEE. CDR3 size: 16 residues. The V gene lost 4 bases and the J gene lost 5 bases, with 18 bases spanning the gap. The CDR3 loop reads CASSPPGMMGNEKLFF. Written as DNA, the CDR3 is TGTGCCAGCAGCCCTCCAGGGATGATGGGGAATGAAAAACTGTTTTTT. Complete variable domain (other parts from reference TRBV9 and TRBJ1-4): DSGVTQTPKHLITATGQRVTLRCSPRSGDLSVYWYQQSLDQGLQFLIQYYNGEERAKGNILERFSAQQFPDLHSELNLSSLELGDSALYFCASSPPGMMGNEKLFFGSGTQLSVL.

The V gene is TRBV29-1, the J gene TRBJ2-5; tentative D call: TRBD2 (7 bases). Germline V gene data show CDR1 as SQVTM and CDR2 as ANQGSEA. V lost 7 bases, J lost 9 bases, and 27 bases lay in between. The CDR3 extends over 15 amino acids. CDR3 bases: TGCAGCGCCCCTCGCGGGGGCGGAAAAAGGGAGGCCCAGTACTTC. It codes for CSAPRGGGKREAQYF.

This sequence joins TRBV6-5 and TRBJ1-4, with D perhaps TRBD1 (6 bases). The CDR3 covers 16 residues. Germline CDR1 MNHEY, CDR2 SVGAGI. With 0 bases removed from V and 8 bases from J, the gap between germline ends came to 16 bases. The CDR3 region is CASSYSRGAAPEKLFF. The CDR3 DNA follows: TGTGCCAGCAGTTACTCAAGGGGGGCGGCCCCAGAAAAACTGTTTTTT.